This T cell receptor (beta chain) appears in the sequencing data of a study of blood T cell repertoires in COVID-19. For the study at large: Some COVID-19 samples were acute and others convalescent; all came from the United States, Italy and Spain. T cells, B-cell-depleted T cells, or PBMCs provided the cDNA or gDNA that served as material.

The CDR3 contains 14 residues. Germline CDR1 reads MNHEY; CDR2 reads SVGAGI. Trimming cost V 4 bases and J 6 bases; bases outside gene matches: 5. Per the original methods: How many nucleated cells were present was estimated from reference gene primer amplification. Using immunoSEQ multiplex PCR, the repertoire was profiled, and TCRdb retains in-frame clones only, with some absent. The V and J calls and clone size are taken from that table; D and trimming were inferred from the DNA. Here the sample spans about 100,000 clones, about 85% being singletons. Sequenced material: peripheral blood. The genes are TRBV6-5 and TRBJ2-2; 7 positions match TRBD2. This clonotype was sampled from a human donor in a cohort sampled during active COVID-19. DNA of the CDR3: TGTGCCAGCAGTTTGACGGGGGGTCCCGGGGAGCTGTTTTTT. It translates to CASSLTGGPGELFF.